The 20 T cell receptor beta chains listed next were all sequenced from one sample in a study of PD-1 blockade in classical Hodgkin lymphoma. The data were produced by immunoSEQ multiplex PCR, yet TCRdb's version contains in-frame clones alone and is incomplete. Of approximately 93,000 clones detected, over 75% appear once; the ten largest clones hold approximately 9%. Time point specified: cycle 4 day 1 (C4D1), after more than five weeks of nivolumab. The patients all showed relapse after autologous stem cell transplantation, while their brentuximab vedotin exposure varied. The sample in question was peripheral blood mononuclear cells (PBMCs), obtained before the fourth cycle of nivolumab. Receptors originate from a human donor with classical Hodgkin lymphoma.

The chain is built from TRBV28 and TRBJ2-7, with 7 positions matching TRBD2. The V gene end was trimmed by 9 bases and the J gene end by 5 bases; junction bases not matched to a gene: 10. CDR1 is MDHEN and CDR2 is SYDVKM in the germline V gene. This CDR3 has 13 residues. CDR3 amino acids: CASDSMAGDEQYF. The CDR3 DNA sequence: TGTGCCAGTGACTCCATGGCGGGGGACGAGCAGTACTTC.

This clone was observed a few times. The rearrangement links TRBV27 to TRBJ2-3; TRBD1 agrees at 7 bases. Germline CDR1 reads MNHEY; CDR2 reads SMNVEV (reference sequence). J was trimmed by 5 bases and V by 4 bases; bases with no gene match: 9. This CDR3 region has 15 residues. The chain's CDR3 is CASSSTGLGGDTQYF. CDR3 nucleotides: TGTGCCAGCAGTTCGACAGGGCTTGGGGGAGATACGCAGTATTTT.

This sequence joins TRBV6-5 and TRBJ1-4; TRBD1 agrees at 7 bases. CDR3 length equals 16 residues. V dropped 0 bases and J dropped 7; count of bases not matched to a gene: 8. The germline V gene encodes CDR1 MNHEY and CDR2 SVGAGI. The CDR3 reads CASSYSAGGKGEKLFF. CDR3 nucleotide sequence: TGTGCCAGCAGTTACTCTGCAGGGGGGAAAGGTGAAAAACTGTTTTTT.

The chain has TRBV18 and TRBJ2-4; D could derive from TRBD1 or TRBD2 (5 bases each). The germline gives CDR1 KGHSH, CDR2 LQKENI. The CDR3 covers 18 residues. The V end was cut by 3 bases, the J end by 4 bases, with 22 bases between. The CDR3 DNA reads TGTGCCAGCTCACCCCGGTGGGGGACGGTTGACGGGAAAAACATTCAGTACTTC. Protein product: CASSPRWGTVDGKNIQYF.

This clone was observed once. V is TRBV7-2 and J is TRBJ2-2; TRBD2 matches at 7 bases. From germline, CDR1 is SGHTA and CDR2 FQGNSA. CDR3 length: 16 residues. V trimming: 4 bases; J trimming: 0 bases; junction bases outside the gene matches: 5. The CDR3 is CASSSKGLANTGELFF. The CDR3 bases are TGTGCCAGCAGCTCAAAAGGACTAGCGAACACCGGGGAGCTGTTTTTT.

The chain couples TRBV5-8 to TRBJ2-5, with no clear D. The CDR3 length is 12 residues. V was clipped by 0 bases and J by 4 bases, with 4 bases between them. Per the germline V gene, CDR1 is SGHTS and CDR2 is YDEGEE. The CDR3 is CASSLVRETQYF. In DNA, the CDR3 is TGTGCCAGCAGCTTGGTTCGAGAGACCCAGTACTTC.

The chain uses TRBV5-4 and TRBJ2-3, with TRBD2 matching 12 bases. The CDR3 has 16 amino acids. Germline values: CDR1 SGHNT, CDR2 YYREEE (reference sequence). J was trimmed by 2 bases and V by 3 bases; bases with no gene match: 4. CDR3 loop: CASSSTSGGYTDTQYF. CDR3 nucleotide sequence: TGTGCCAGCAGCTCTACTAGCGGGGGGTACACAGATACGCAGTATTTT.

This sequence joins TRBV10-3 and TRBJ1-4, with D possibly being TRBD1 (5 bases). Trimming stripped 6 bases from V and 8 bases from J, with 13 bases between. The CDR3 length is 13 residues. Germline V lookup: CDR1 ENHRY, CDR2 SYGVKD. CDR3 region: CAIRLGLEEKLFF. CDR3 coding DNA: TGTGCCATCAGATTGGGGCTGGAGGAAAAACTGTTTTTT.

In this sample, this clone turned up once. The chain employs TRBV18 and TRBJ1-4; no clear D. The CDR3 has 16 residues. Trimming left V 5 bases short and J 1 base short, with 14 bases between. Germline lookup yields CDR1 KGHSH and CDR2 LQKENI. The CDR3 loop is CASSSRSGQTNEKLFF. The CDR3, as DNA: TGTGCCAGCTCATCTCGCTCGGGTCAAACTAATGAAAAACTGTTTTTT.

The chain joins TRBV10-3 to TRBJ2-3; 9 bases match TRBD2. The germline V gene has CDR1 ENHRY and CDR2 SYGVKD. This CDR3 comprises 15 residues. The junction had 6 bases not matched to a gene; V was cut back by 0 bases and J by 8 bases. CDR3 DNA: TGTGCCATCAGTGAGTCCGAGCGGGGGGACGGTACGCAGTATTTT. Translated, it gives CAISESERGDGTQYF.

The chain links TRBV6-6 to TRBJ2-3, with 9 bases matching TRBD2. Germline lookup yields CDR1 MNHNY and CDR2 SVGAGI (reference sequence). This CDR3 comprises 15 residues. With 6 bases clipped from V and 1 base from J, the junction kept 5 bases outside the gene matches. CDR3 coding DNA: TGTGCCAGCAGACCTCAGCGGGGGGGCACAGATACGCAGTATTTT. Translation gives CASRPQRGGTDTQYF.

V and J are TRBV10-3 and TRBJ1-1; D is possibly TRBD1 (5 bases). The CDR3 has 15 amino acids. Looked up from germline, CDR1 is ENHRY and CDR2 is SYGVKD. V lost 7 bases to trimming and J lost 5 bases, with 20 bases between them. CDR3 region: CAIKAGTGVGTEAFF. The CDR3 DNA follows: TGTGCCATCAAGGCGGGTACGGGGGTAGGGACTGAAGCTTTCTTT.

The chain carries TRBV7-9 and TRBJ2-1; D is possibly TRBD1 (5 bases). The V end was cut by 3 bases, the J end by 9 bases, with 15 bases between. Germline CDR1 is SEHNR and CDR2 is FQNEAQ (reference sequence). The CDR3 contains 14 residues. The chain's CDR3 is CASSFSPNRGEQFF. The CDR3 bases are TGTGCCAGCAGCTTTAGTCCCAATAGGGGTGAGCAGTTCTTC.

The chain carries TRBV28 and TRBJ2-7; 11 bases map to TRBD1. Germline CDR1 MDHEN, CDR2 SYDVKM. CDR3 length equals 15 residues. Trimming removed 9 bases from V and 6 bases from J; junction bases left unmatched: 13. The CDR3 DNA reads TGTGCCAGAAGGAATCCGGGACAGGGGGTGGTCGAGCAGTACTTC. It is translated as CARRNPGQGVVEQYF.

This clone has just one count. This sequence joins TRBV5-1 and TRBJ2-1, with D hard to call. The germline gives CDR1 SGHRS, CDR2 YFSETQ. Trimming left V 0 bases short and J 12 bases short, with 13 bases between. This CDR3 is 13 amino acids long. CDR3 sequence reads: CASSLEHLAAQFF. The CDR3 DNA reads as TGCGCCAGCAGCTTGGAACATCTCGCCGCGCAGTTCTTC. Full variable domain (remainder filled in from reference TRBV5-1 and TRBJ2-1): KAGVTQTPRYLIKTRGQQVTLSCSPISGHRSVSWYQQTPGQGLQFLFEYFSETQRNKGNFPGRFSGRQFSNSRSEMNVSTLELGDSALYLCASSLEHLAAQFFGPGTRLTVL.

The chain uses TRBV5-6 and TRBJ1-4; D call uncertain. Trimming cost V 0 bases and J 5 bases, with 8 bases left between them. The CDR3 length is 14 residues. Germline loops: CDR1 SGHDT, CDR2 YYEEEE. CDR3 coding DNA: TGTGCCAGCAGCTTGGGACGTCGGAATGAAAAACTGTTTTTT. Translating it yields CASSLGRRNEKLFF.

The rearrangement joins TRBV6-5 to TRBJ2-3; D call uncertain. Germline CDR1 MNHEY, CDR2 SVGAGI. The CDR3 spans 15 residues. The V end was cut by 3 bases, the J end by 0 bases, with 10 bases between. CDR3 coding DNA: TGTGCCAGCAGTTATGGGTCAACTAGCACAGATACGCAGTATTTT. Residues: CASSYGSTSTDTQYF.

This sequence joins TRBV5-1 and TRBJ2-3; D is unresolved. Germline V CDR1 and CDR2: SGHRS, YFSETQ. The CDR3 has 16 amino acids. V lost 4 bases and J lost 0, with 15 bases in between. The CDR3 loop is CASSPNTLRSTDTQYF. Here the CDR3 DNA reads TGCGCCAGCAGCCCAAACACCCTTAGAAGCACAGATACGCAGTATTTT.

The chain joins TRBV5-3 to TRBJ2-7; 9 positions agree with TRBD1. TRBV5-3 is marked as an open reading frame, function uncertain. The CDR3 sequence is 18 residues long. V shed 4 bases and J 1 base; nucleotides not matched to a gene: 15. The CDR3 DNA is TGTGCCAGAAGCACTCCGGGACAGGGAAGAATGGGGTCCTACGAGCAGTACTTC. Translation: CARSTPGQGRMGSYEQYF.

The chain combines TRBV5-1 with TRBJ2-7; TRBD2 is a possible D gene (6 bases). This CDR3 spans 15 amino acids. The germline V gene has CDR1 SGHRS and CDR2 YFSETQ. V was shortened by 0 bases and J by 2 bases, with 12 bases between the two germline ends. This chain's CDR3 is CASSLGLDGPYEQYF. DNA of the CDR3: TGCGCCAGCAGCTTGGGACTAGACGGACCCTACGAGCAGTACTTC. Full variable domain (rest looked up from reference TRBV5-1 and TRBJ2-7): KAGVTQTPRYLIKTRGQQVTLSCSPISGHRSVSWYQQTPGQGLQFLFEYFSETQRNKGNFPGRFSGRQFSNSRSEMNVSTLELGDSALYLCASSLGLDGPYEQYFGPGTRLTVT.